These T cell receptor beta chains were read from a single sample in a study of blood T cell repertoires in COVID-19. The protocol was immunoSEQ multiplex PCR, while the TCRdb copy is restricted to in-frame clones and leaves out a portion. The repertoire holds approximately 89,000 clones, with 60% to 85% as singletons. Sequencing used peripheral blood. Receptors originate from a human donor in a cohort sampled during active COVID-19. The CDR3 runs from the conserved cysteine through the conserved F or W. Each record gives: D gene, J gene, V gene, clone size, CDR3 protein, CDR3 DNA. A D gene is named only where the DNA matches it firmly. Clone size is shown for a subset of rows, as once, few, many or a class of expanded clone.

>NA|TRBJ2-2|TRBV30|NA
CAGQGRAGELFF
TGTGCCGGGCAGGGGCGTGCAGGGGAGCTGTTTTTT
>NA|TRBJ2-5|TRBV5-6|NA
CASSLSGRQETQYF
TGTGCCAGCAGCTTGTCTGGCCGCCAAGAGACCCAGTACTTC
>TRBD1|TRBJ1-2|TRBV28|NA
CASSFAGGAYGYTF
TGTGCCAGCAGTTTCGCAGGGGGCGCGTATGGCTACACCTTC
>NA|TRBJ2-5|TRBV5-1|NA
CASSIATGQETQYF
TGCGCCAGCAGCATCGCAACCGGCCAAGAGACCCAGTACTTC
>TRBD2|TRBJ2-2|TRBV7-9|few
CASSPKAGEGGELFF
TGTGCCAGCAGCCCCAAGGCGGGAGAGGGCGGGGAGCTGTTTTTT
>TRBD2|TRBJ2-7|TRBV5-1|few
CASSDSGRLAYEQYF
TGCGCCAGCAGCGACAGCGGGAGGCTAGCCTACGAGCAGTACTTC
>TRBD2|TRBJ2-1|TRBV27|NA
CASSRTWVAGFGNEQFF
TGTGCCAGCAGCCGCACTTGGGTAGCGGGGTTCGGGAATGAGCAGTTCTTC
>NA|TRBJ2-7|TRBV18|NA
CASSPQGGAVARNEQYF
TGTGCCAGCTCACCCCAAGGAGGTGCAGTCGCCAGGAACGAGCAGTACTTC
>NA|TRBJ1-4|TRBV6-4|NA
CASSQEEGSEKLFF
TGTGCCAGCTCCCAGGAGGAGGGGAGTGAAAAACTGTTTTTT
>NA|TRBJ2-7|TRBV7-9|few
CASSLAGGLYEQYF
TGTGCCAGCAGCTTAGCGGGTGGACTCTACGAGCAGTACTTC
>NA|TRBJ2-3|TRBV5-1|few
CASSLNGQQGDTQYF
TGCGCCAGCAGCTTGAACGGCCAGCAGGGAGATACGCAGTATTTT
>TRBD1|TRBJ2-5|TRBV10-1|many
CASSRTSRDREGETQYF
TGCGCCAGCAGTAGAACGTCCCGGGACAGGGAGGGAGAGACCCAGTACTTC
>NA|TRBJ2-1|TRBV15|few
CATSRVGSLDEQFF
TGTGCCACCAGCAGAGTCGGGAGTCTCGATGAGCAGTTCTTC
>TRBD2|TRBJ2-5|TRBV28|NA
CASTLASGSGGTQYF
TGTGCCAGCACTTTGGCTAGCGGGAGTGGAGGGACCCAGTACTTC
>TRBD1|TRBJ2-5|TRBV15|NA
CATSRGDRVEKTQYF
TGTGCCACCAGCAGAGGGGACAGGGTAGAAAAGACCCAGTACTTC
>TRBD2|TRBJ2-1|TRBV3-1/TRBV3-2|NA
CASSLGGAGKGAEQFF
TGTGCCAGCAGCCTCGGCGGAGCGGGAAAAGGCGCTGAGCAGTTCTTC
>NA|TRBJ1-5|TRBV7-2|few
CASSLAEVQPQHF
TGTGCCAGCAGCTTAGCCGAGGTTCAGCCCCAGCATTTT
>NA|TRBJ2-7|TRBV6-6|NA
CASRGVYEQYF
TGTGCCAGCAGAGGGGTCTACGAGCAGTACTTC
>NA|TRBJ2-7|TRBV10-3|NA
CAISVQVLSYEQYF
TGTGCCATCAGCGTACAGGTACTTTCCTACGAGCAGTACTTC
>TRBD2|TRBJ2-1|TRBV28|NA
CASSLLAGAGNEQFF
TGTGCCAGCAGTTTGTTGGCGGGAGCGGGCAATGAGCAGTTCTTC
>TRBD1|TRBJ2-3|TRBV18|NA
CASSTRTGDSTDTQYF
TGTGCCAGCTCAACACGGACAGGGGATAGCACAGATACGCAGTATTTT
>TRBD1|TRBJ1-5|TRBV6-2/TRBV6-3|NA
CASSYLTGGVGSNQPQHF
TGTGCCAGCAGTTACCTTACAGGGGGCGTAGGGAGCAATCAGCCCCAGCATTTT
>TRBD1|TRBJ1-2|TRBV16|many
CASSSQTGNYGYTF
TGTGCCAGCAGCTCACAGACAGGGAACTATGGCTACACCTTC
>TRBD1|TRBJ2-1|TRBV5-1|NA
CASSWDSYNEQFF
TGCGCCAGCAGCTGGGACAGTTACAATGAGCAGTTCTTC
>TRBD1|TRBJ2-7|TRBV5-6|NA
CASSWGRDRHYEQYF
TGTGCCAGCAGCTGGGGCCGGGACAGACACTACGAGCAGTACTTC
>TRBD2|TRBJ2-7|TRBV18|NA
CASSQPGLAASYEQYF
TGTGCCAGCTCACAACCGGGACTAGCGGCTTCCTACGAGCAGTACTTC
>NA|TRBJ2-5|TRBV2|NA
CASSPVGAAEETQYF
TGTGCCAGCAGCCCGGTCGGTGCGGCTGAGGAGACCCAGTACTTC
>TRBD2|TRBJ2-4|TRBV29-1|once
CSALGSGGKGKNIQYF
TGCAGCGCGCTCGGGTCCGGGGGGAAGGGCAAAAACATTCAGTACTTC
>NA|TRBJ2-3|TRBV27|NA
CASSSLTLSTDTQYF
TGTGCCAGCAGTTCTCTAACTCTTAGCACAGATACGCAGTATTTT
>NA|TRBJ2-7|TRBV7-8|NA
CASSFYSSIVQYF
TGTGCCAGCAGCTTTTATTCTAGCATTGTGCAGTACTTC
>TRBD1|TRBJ1-4|TRBV7-2|NA
CASTFRRGPSTNEKLFF
TGTGCCAGCACATTTCGGAGGGGGCCATCAACTAATGAAAAACTGTTTTTT
>NA|TRBJ1-2|TRBV6-5|NA
CASSTRGTVHGYTF
TGTGCCAGCTCTACCCGGGGGACGGTCCATGGCTACACCTTC
>NA|TRBJ1-6|TRBV7-3|NA
CASSIQGTYNSPLHF
TGTGCCAGCAGCATACAGGGTACCTATAATTCACCCCTCCACTTT
>TRBD2|TRBJ2-7|TRBV4-3|NA
CASSHLRTSGSYEQYF
TGCGCCAGCAGCCACTTGCGGACTAGCGGGAGTTACGAGCAGTACTTC
>TRBD1|TRBJ1-3|TRBV28|NA
CASTPSGLGTGADQSGNTIYF
TGTGCCAGCACCCCCTCGGGTTTAGGGACAGGGGCAGATCAATCTGGAAACACCATATATTTT
>TRBD1|TRBJ2-7|TRBV4-2|few
CASSHPRQGAIYEQYF
TGTGCCAGCAGCCACCCCAGACAGGGGGCCATCTACGAGCAGTACTTC
>NA|TRBJ2-1|TRBV28|NA
CASSLPRTWQFF
TGTGCCAGCAGTTTACCCCGGACTTGGCAGTTCTTC
>TRBD2|TRBJ2-1|TRBV13|NA
CASSLGLTSGRSIDNEQFF
TGTGCCAGCAGCTTAGGCCTAACTAGCGGGAGGAGTATCGACAATGAGCAGTTCTTC
>TRBD2|TRBJ2-7|TRBV3-1/TRBV3-2|once
CASSQYTGTRKSYEQYF
TGTGCCAGCAGCCAATATACGGGGACTAGGAAGAGCTACGAGCAGTACTTC
>NA|TRBJ1-2|TRBV6-5|NA
CASLGAYGYTF
TGTGCCAGCCTGGGAGCCTATGGCTACACCTTC
>TRBD2|TRBJ2-7|TRBV6-2/TRBV6-3|NA
CASSEGLAGGREQYF
TGTGCCAGCAGCGAGGGACTAGCGGGAGGGCGCGAGCAGTACTTC
>TRBD1|TRBJ1-6|TRBV19|NA
CASRPGTDGSPLHF
TGTGCCAGTAGACCAGGGACAGATGGTTCACCCCTCCACTTT
>NA|TRBJ2-1|TRBV27|NA
CASSLRGFEQFF
TGTGCCAGCAGTTTACGGGGGTTTGAGCAGTTCTTC
>NA|TRBJ1-5|TRBV28|once
CASNIPPQPQHF
TGTGCCAGCAATATTCCCCCTCAGCCCCAGCATTTT
>TRBD1|TRBJ2-4|TRBV4-2|NA
CASSQDFQGTGTKNIQYF
TGTGCCAGCAGCCAAGATTTTCAGGGGACAGGGACCAAAAACATTCAGTACTTC
>NA|TRBJ1-5|TRBV28|few
CASSSGGGLGNQPQHF
TGTGCCAGCAGTTCCGGCGGGGGTCTGGGCAATCAGCCCCAGCATTTT
>NA|TRBJ2-5|TRBV7-3|NA
CASSLNLEGDQKTQYF
TGTGCCAGCAGCTTAAATTTGGAGGGAGACCAAAAGACCCAGTACTTC
>NA|TRBJ2-1|TRBV19|NA
CASSIGRGGSEQFF
TGTGCCAGTAGTATTGGCAGGGGAGGGAGTGAGCAGTTCTTC
>TRBD1|TRBJ2-5|TRBV11-1|NA
CASSLAGQGEETQYF
TGTGCCAGCAGCTTAGCGGGACAGGGGGAAGAGACCCAGTACTTC
>NA|TRBJ1-1|TRBV19|NA
CASSISGGVPNTEAFF
TGTGCCAGTAGTATATCTGGGGGCGTACCGAACACTGAAGCTTTCTTT
>NA|TRBJ2-3|TRBV11-2|few
CASSTPGQGTDTQYF
TGTGCCAGCAGCACGCCGGGACAAGGCACAGATACGCAGTATTTT
>TRBD1|TRBJ2-2|TRBV9|NA
CASRTGQGITGELFF
TGTGCCAGCAGAACGGGACAGGGGATCACCGGGGAGCTGTTTTTT
>NA|TRBJ1-5|TRBV2|NA
CASRGGGQSNQPQHF
TGTGCCAGCAGAGGGGGAGGGCAGAGCAATCAGCCCCAGCATTTT
>NA|TRBJ2-1|TRBV28|NA
CASSPYGGSAYNEQFF
TGTGCCAGCAGTCCCTATGGGGGCTCGGCATACAATGAGCAGTTCTTC
>NA|TRBJ2-3|TRBV29-1|NA
CSVDNGKPDTQYF
TGCAGCGTTGATAACGGGAAACCAGATACGCAGTATTTT
>TRBD2|TRBJ2-3|TRBV28|NA
CASLSRGRAPDTQYF
TGTGCCTCACTCTCTCGGGGGAGGGCCCCAGATACGCAGTATTTT
>TRBD1|TRBJ1-6|TRBV6-5|NA
CASRTRQGAYSPLHF
TGTGCCAGCAGGACCCGACAGGGGGCATATTCACCCCTCCACTTT
>NA|TRBJ2-7|TRBV6-1|NA
CASSEMGRWEQYF
TGTGCCAGCAGTGAAATGGGCAGGTGGGAGCAGTACTTC
>TRBD1|TRBJ1-4|TRBV5-1|few
CASSISGGSGEKLFF
TGCGCCAGCAGCATCTCAGGGGGCTCGGGGGAAAAACTGTTTTTT
>NA|TRBJ1-2|TRBV6-2/TRBV6-3|NA
CASSYGSSTGYGYTF
TGTGCCAGCAGTTACGGGAGTTCGACCGGCTATGGCTACACCTTC